One sample yielded the 32 T cell receptor beta chains listed below, sequenced in a study of CD8 T cells in Susac syndrome (dated by TCRdb to the late 2010s). The method was the immunoSEQ multiplex PCR assay. RNA was extracted using the RNeasy kit, and roughly 0.45 to 1 microgram was reverse transcribed with random hexamers. TCRdb ran its own pipeline on the public reads, namely fastp trimming at Q25 and MiXCR clone calling, and kept in-frame beta chains. One record per CDR3 amino acid sequence lists the most common genes and DNA. The table for this sample lists about 140,000 distinct CDR3 sequences; about 95% of them were counted only once. Of the sample, over 0.1% is held by the ten largest clones. Sequencing was performed on CD4+ T cells from PBMCs. The source of these receptors is a human donor with multiple sclerosis.

This chain links TRBV3-1 with TRBJ2-7; D uncertain. V was shortened by 1 base and J by 6 bases, with 19 bases between the two germline ends. Germline V gene data show CDR1 as LGHDT and CDR2 as YNNKEL (reference sequence). This CDR3 is 16 amino acids long. For the CDR3, the DNA is TGTGCCAGCAGCCAAGTTCCACTGAGCATATCGGGCGAGCAGTACTTC. Its protein product is CASSQVPLSISGEQYF.

CDR3 loop: CATSREKPGVNEQFF. The CDR3 DNA follows: TGTGCCACCAGCAGAGAAAAGCCAGGGGTCAATGAGCAGTTCTTC. The chain combines TRBV15 with TRBJ2-1; D possibly corresponds to TRBD1 (6 bases). CDR1 and CDR2 (germline): LNHNV, YYDKDF (reference sequence). This CDR3 comprises 15 residues. The ends were cut back, 0 bases at V and 6 bases at J, with 12 bases in the middle.

The chain recombines TRBV25-1 with TRBJ1-1; D might be TRBD1 (5 bases). The length of the CDR3 is 17 residues. The germline V and J ends were trimmed by 1 base and 1 base, with 16 bases remaining between them. Germline V lookup: CDR1 MGHDK, CDR2 SYGVNS. CDR3 loop: CASSESQRATGNTEAFF. In DNA, the CDR3 is TGTGCCAGCAGTGAATCTCAGAGGGCCACAGGGAACACTGAAGCTTTCTTT.

V gene TRBV28 combines with J gene TRBJ1-5; D is undetermined. Germline V lookup: CDR1 MDHEN, CDR2 SYDVKM. The V and J ends lost 6 bases and 1 base respectively, with 7 bases between them. The CDR3 is 13 residues long. The CDR3 nucleotides read TGTGCCAGCAGGATTGGGAGCAATCAGCCCCAGCATTTT. This codes for CASRIGSNQPQHF.

This chain uses TRBV7-2 with TRBJ2-2, with D tentatively TRBD1 (6 bases). Germline V gives CDR1 SGHTA, CDR2 FQGNSA. This CDR3 has 16 amino acids. V was trimmed by 5 bases and J by 0 bases, leaving 13 bases between them. DNA of the CDR3: TGTGCCAGCAGCCTAGATGGGGGCGCGAACACCGGGGAGCTGTTTTTT. Its translation: CASSLDGGANTGELFF.

The chain joins TRBV20-1 to TRBJ2-7; D gene uncertain. CDR1 is DFQATT, CDR2 SNEGSKA, per germline (reference sequence). V lost 0 bases and J lost 0, with 18 bases in between. The CDR3 is made up of 17 amino acids. The CDR3: CSARDLMASRSSYEQYF. CDR3 DNA: TGCAGTGCTAGAGATTTAATGGCAAGCCGGAGCTCCTACGAGCAGTACTTC.

The chain links TRBV6-6 to TRBJ1-2; weak D call: TRBD1 (6 bases). Germline V gene data show CDR1 as MNHNY and CDR2 as SVGAGI (reference sequence). CDR3 length: 14 amino acids. The V end was cut by 5 bases, the J end by 1 base, with 11 bases between. This CDR3 is CASSPARGNYGYTF. In DNA, the CDR3 is TGTGCCAGCAGTCCAGCCAGGGGTAACTATGGCTACACCTTC.

The chain recombines TRBV20-1 with TRBJ2-3; D gene uncertain. Germline loops: CDR1 DFQATT, CDR2 SNEGSKA (reference sequence). Trimming stripped 5 bases from V and 2 bases from J, with 5 bases between. The CDR3 covers 11 residues. The CDR3 nucleotides are TGCAGTGCTGGATTCACAGATACGCAGTATTTT. Protein product: CSAGFTDTQYF.

The rearrangement uses TRBV7-9 and TRBJ2-7; weak D call: TRBD2 (5 bases). Germline CDR1 SEHNR, CDR2 FQNEAQ (reference sequence). The V gene lost 2 bases and the J gene lost 0 bases, with 11 bases spanning the gap. The CDR3 runs 15 residues. CDR3 coding DNA: TGTGCCAGCAGCTTACGAGCGGCCAGCTCCTACGAGCAGTACTTC. It specifies CASSLRAASSYEQYF.

This chain links TRBV20-1 with TRBJ1-2; D is ambiguous. Trimming removed 2 bases from V and 7 bases from J, with 11 bases in between. The V gene's germline CDR1 is DFQATT and CDR2 SNEGSKA (reference sequence). The CDR3 totals 12 residues. In DNA, the CDR3 is TGCAGTGCTAGACATGGGTTTGGTGGCTACACCTTC. This encodes CSARHGFGGYTF.

The gene calls are TRBV3-1 and TRBJ1-5; 9 bases agree with TRBD1. V gave up 2 bases and J gave up 7 bases; unmatched junction bases: 6. The length of the CDR3 is 15 residues. Germline-derived CDR1 and CDR2 are LGHDT and YNNKEL (reference sequence). The CDR3 DNA sequence: TGTGCCAGCAGCCAATCGACAGGGGGTCAACAGCCCCAGCATTTT. Amino acid sequence: CASSQSTGGQQPQHF.

The V call is TRBV27, the J call TRBJ2-7; a weak D match, TRBD1 (6 bases). Germline V gene lookup returns CDR1 MNHEY and CDR2 SMNVEV (reference sequence). Trimming took off 3 bases at V and 2 bases at J, with 17 bases between the two ends. The CDR3 is 16 amino acids. CDR3 sequence reads: CASSLSRQAWAYEQYF. CDR3 nucleotide sequence: TGTGCCAGCAGTTTGAGCCGACAGGCATGGGCCTACGAGCAGTACTTC.

This chain uses TRBV18 with TRBJ2-1; D is unclear. Deletions cut 6 bases from V and 8 bases from J, with 8 bases between. Germline loops: CDR1 KGHSH, CDR2 LQKENI. The CDR3 consists of 11 residues. CDR3 bases: TGTGCCAGCTCGCTTCAAGATGAGCAGTTCTTC. It translates to CASSLQDEQFF. Based on the CDR3 plus reference TRBV18 and TRBJ2-1, the full variable domain is NAGVMQNPRHLVRRRGQEARLRCSPMKGHSHVYWYRQLPEEGLKFMVYLQKENIIDESGMPKERFSAEFPKEGPSILRIQQVVRGDSAAYFCASSLQDEQFFGPGTRLTVL.

V is TRBV12-3 or TRBV12-4 and J is TRBJ1-2; D not resolved. CDR3 size: 13 residues. V was pared by 5 bases and J by 8 bases, with 15 bases between. CDR3 sequence: CASSRDGYGGYTF. The DNA of the CDR3 is TGTGCCAGCAGTAGAGATGGATATGGCGGCTACACCTTC.

The chain couples TRBV20-1 to TRBJ2-5; no clear D. The CDR3 runs to 13 residues. Trimming removed 6 bases at V and 0 bases at J, with 11 bases between. Germline values: CDR1 DFQATT, CDR2 SNEGSKA (reference sequence). The CDR3 loop reads CSAHINNQETQYF. Written as DNA, the CDR3 is TGCAGTGCCCATATAAACAACCAAGAGACCCAGTACTTC.

The V gene is TRBV3-1, the J gene TRBJ1-6; 10 bases map to TRBD1. The ends lost 4 bases at V and 7 bases at J; junction bases unmatched: 4. Germline CDR1 reads LGHDT; CDR2 reads YNNKEL (reference sequence). CDR3 length: 15 amino acids. The CDR3 protein is CASSLRTGGNSPLHF. CDR3 in DNA: TGTGCCAGCAGCCTTCGGACAGGGGGGAATTCACCCCTCCACTTT.

V and J are TRBV2 and TRBJ1-2, with a weak D call TRBD1 (5 bases). The germline V gene has CDR1 SNHLY and CDR2 FYNNEI. Trimming removed 7 bases at V and 0 bases at J, with 18 bases between. The CDR3 totals 16 residues. CDR3 bases: TGTGCCAGCACCTCCTTCCAGGGATACGCTAACTATGGCTACACCTTC. It codes for CASTSFQGYANYGYTF.

The V and J genes are TRBV28 and TRBJ1-2; D remains ambiguous. V lost 3 bases to trimming and J lost 0 bases, with 11 bases between them. CDR3 length equals 15 residues. Germline V lookup: CDR1 MDHEN, CDR2 SYDVKM. Written as DNA, the CDR3 is TGTGCCAGCAGTTTCTATCCGGCGGCTAACTATGGCTACACCTTC. Translated: CASSFYPAANYGYTF.

This clonotype was seen a single time. The chain carries TRBV3-1 and TRBJ2-4; 12 bases map to TRBD1. The germline V gene encodes CDR1 LGHDT and CDR2 YNNKEL (reference sequence). Trimming removed 6 bases from V and 6 bases from J; junction bases left unmatched: 9. This CDR3 contains 16 residues. In DNA form, the CDR3 reads TGTGCCAGCAGGGGATCCGGGACAGGGGGCGGAAACATTCAGTACTTC. It codes for CASRGSGTGGGNIQYF.

Only a few counts were recorded for this clonotype. The J gene is TRBJ2-1, the V gene TRBV5-1; D possibly corresponds to TRBD2 (5 bases). V lost 0 bases, J lost 2 bases, and 9 bases lay in between. The CDR3 has 15 residues. Germline assignment: CDR1 SGHRS and CDR2 YFSETQ. The CDR3 here is CASSLDAGTYNEQFF. CDR3 bases: TGCGCCAGCAGCTTGGACGCGGGCACCTACAATGAGCAGTTCTTC.

This chain links TRBV9 with TRBJ1-5; maybe TRBD1 (5 bases). The CDR3 has 16 amino acids. Per the germline V gene, CDR1 is SGDLS and CDR2 is YYNGEE. Deletions cut 5 bases from V and 0 bases from J, with 15 bases between. The CDR3: CASRPYRMRSNQPQHF. The CDR3 nucleotides read TGTGCCAGCAGACCCTACAGGATGCGTAGCAATCAGCCCCAGCATTTT.

This chain joins TRBV5-1 and TRBJ2-5, with a tentative D call TRBD2 (5 bases). CDR1 and CDR2 from the germline V gene are SGHRS and YFSETQ. The V and J ends lost 0 bases and 4 bases respectively, with 10 bases between them. The CDR3 is 14 amino acids. The CDR3: CASSLGGMLETQYF. DNA for the CDR3: TGCGCCAGCAGCTTGGGAGGGATGTTAGAGACCCAGTACTTC. The full variable domain, with the rest looked up from reference TRBV5-1 and TRBJ2-5, is KAGVTQTPRYLIKTRGQQVTLSCSPISGHRSVSWYQQTPGQGLQFLFEYFSETQRNKGNFPGRFSGRQFSNSRSEMNVSTLELGDSALYLCASSLGGMLETQYFGPGTRLLVL.

The chain recombines TRBV7-2 with TRBJ1-2; D is possibly TRBD1 (5 bases). The CDR3 has 14 residues. CDR1 and CDR2 (germline): SGHTA, FQGNSA. The V end was cut by 2 bases, the J end by 7 bases, with 14 bases between. This CDR3 reads CASSLIRGRSGYTF. CDR3 nucleotide sequence: TGTGCCAGCAGCTTAATAAGGGGCAGGAGTGGCTACACCTTC.

The chain couples TRBV27 to TRBJ1-2; 7 bases match TRBD1. Germline assignment: CDR1 MNHEY and CDR2 SMNVEV (reference sequence). The J segment lost 12 bases and the V segment lost 4 bases, leaving 11 bases of the junction unmatched. The CDR3 sequence is 13 residues long. CDR3: CASSSRSDRVNTF. The CDR3, as DNA: TGTGCCAGCAGTTCCCGATCCGACAGGGTAAACACCTTC.

The chain recombines TRBV29-1 with TRBJ2-3, with D perhaps being TRBD1 or TRBD2 (7 bases each). This CDR3 region has 13 residues. CDR1 and CDR2 (germline): SQVTM, ANQGSEA. V was shortened by 7 bases and J by 7 bases, with 18 bases between the two germline ends. The CDR3 here is CSAGGGSTNTQYF. CDR3 bases: TGCAGCGCAGGGGGGGGGTCCACGAATACGCAGTATTTT.

V gene TRBV9 combines with J gene TRBJ2-7, with 7 bases identical to TRBD1. The CDR3 runs 14 residues. V gave up 2 bases and J gave up 2 bases; unmatched junction bases: 4. Germline CDR1 reads SGDLS; CDR2 reads YYNGEE. CDR3 residues: CASSVRDSPYEQYF. The CDR3 nucleotides are TGTGCCAGCAGCGTTAGGGACAGCCCCTACGAGCAGTACTTC.

The chain employs TRBV20-1 and TRBJ2-5, with unresolved D. This CDR3 has 10 residues. Germline assignment: CDR1 DFQATT and CDR2 SNEGSKA (reference sequence). CDR3 nucleotide sequence: TGCGCTGCGCACCAAGAGACCCAGTACTTC. Translation: CAAHQETQYF.

This chain joins TRBV3-1 and TRBJ2-2; no clear D gene. Looked up from germline, CDR1 is LGHDT and CDR2 is YNNKEL (reference sequence). V was pared by 2 bases and J by 2 bases, with 9 bases between. The CDR3 loop spans 15 amino acids. The CDR3 DNA reads TGTGCCAGCAGCCAAATGGTCGGAAACACCGGGGAGCTGTTTTTT. Translating it yields CASSQMVGNTGELFF.

This chain's CDR3 is CASSFTNSPLHF. CDR3 sequence (DNA): TGTGCCAGCAGTTTTACTAATTCACCCCTCCACTTT. This chain connects TRBV27 to TRBJ1-6; D is unresolved. The CDR3 has 12 residues. V was pared by 3 bases and J by 6 bases, with 3 bases between. Per the germline V gene, CDR1 is MNHEY and CDR2 is SMNVEV (reference sequence).

This sequence joins TRBV27 and TRBJ2-3; 14 bases match TRBD2. Per germline, CDR1 MNHEY and CDR2 SMNVEV (reference sequence). The CDR3 has 20 amino acids. J lost 1 base, V lost 5 bases, and 14 bases had no gene match. The CDR3, as DNA: TGTGCCAGCAGTCCCCGGACTAGCGGGGGGTACTCGGGTCGCACAGATACGCAGTATTTT. Protein: CASSPRTSGGYSGRTDTQYF.

CDR3 residues: CASSEGGKGAYEQYF. The DNA for the CDR3 is TGTGCCAGCAGTGAGGGAGGGAAGGGGGCCTACGAGCAGTACTTC. The chain is built from TRBV6-6 and TRBJ2-7, with a weak D call TRBD2 (7 bases). The V end lost 5 bases, the J end lost 2 bases, and 16 bases lay between the germline ends. There are 15 residues in the CDR3. The V gene's germline CDR1 is MNHNY and CDR2 SVGAGI (reference sequence).

This sequence joins TRBV30 and TRBJ1-4; D is undetermined. CDR3 size: 15 residues. Germline assignment: CDR1 GTSNPN and CDR2 SVGIG (reference sequence). Trimming removed 2 bases from V and 0 bases from J, with 10 bases in between. The CDR3 coding sequence is TGTGCCTGGAGTACGGCCGGAGCAACTAATGAAAAACTGTTTTTT. It translates to CAWSTAGATNEKLFF.